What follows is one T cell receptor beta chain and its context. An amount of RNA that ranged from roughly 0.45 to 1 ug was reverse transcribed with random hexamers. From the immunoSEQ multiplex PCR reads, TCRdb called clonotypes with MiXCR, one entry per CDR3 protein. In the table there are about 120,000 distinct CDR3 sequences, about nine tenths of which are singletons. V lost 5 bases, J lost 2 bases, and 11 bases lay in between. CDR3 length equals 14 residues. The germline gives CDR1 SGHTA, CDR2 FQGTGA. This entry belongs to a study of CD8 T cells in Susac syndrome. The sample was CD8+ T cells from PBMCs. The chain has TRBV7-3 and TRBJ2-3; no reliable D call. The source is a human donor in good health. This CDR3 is CASSLGLYTDTQYF. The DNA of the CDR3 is TGTGCCAGCAGCCTAGGGCTTTACACAGATACGCAGTATTTT.